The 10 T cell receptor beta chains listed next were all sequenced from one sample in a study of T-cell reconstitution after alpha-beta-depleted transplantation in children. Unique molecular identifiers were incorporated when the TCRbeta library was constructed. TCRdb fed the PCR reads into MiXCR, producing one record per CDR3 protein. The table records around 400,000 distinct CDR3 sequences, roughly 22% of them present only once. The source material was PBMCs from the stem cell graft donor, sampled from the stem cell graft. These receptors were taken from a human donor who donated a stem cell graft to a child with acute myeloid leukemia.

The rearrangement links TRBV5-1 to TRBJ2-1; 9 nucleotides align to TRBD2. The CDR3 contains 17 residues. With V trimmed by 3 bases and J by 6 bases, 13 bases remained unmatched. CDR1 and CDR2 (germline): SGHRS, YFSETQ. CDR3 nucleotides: TGCGCCAGCAGCTCGGCCCCCCAGCGGGAGGACAGCAATGAGCAGTTCTTC. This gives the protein CASSSAPQREDSNEQFF.

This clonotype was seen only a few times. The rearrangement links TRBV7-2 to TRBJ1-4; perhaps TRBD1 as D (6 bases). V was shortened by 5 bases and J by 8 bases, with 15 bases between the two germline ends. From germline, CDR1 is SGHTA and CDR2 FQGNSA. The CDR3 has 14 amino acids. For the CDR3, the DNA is TGTGCCAGCAGCGGACCACAGGGTTACGAAAAACTGTTTTTT. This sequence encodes CASSGPQGYEKLFF.

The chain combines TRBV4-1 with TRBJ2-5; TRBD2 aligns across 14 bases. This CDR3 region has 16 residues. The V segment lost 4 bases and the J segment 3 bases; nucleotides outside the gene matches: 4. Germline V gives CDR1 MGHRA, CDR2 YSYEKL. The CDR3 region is CASSPGLAGGKETQYF. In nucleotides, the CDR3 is TGCGCCAGCAGCCCCGGACTAGCGGGAGGTAAAGAGACCCAGTACTTC.

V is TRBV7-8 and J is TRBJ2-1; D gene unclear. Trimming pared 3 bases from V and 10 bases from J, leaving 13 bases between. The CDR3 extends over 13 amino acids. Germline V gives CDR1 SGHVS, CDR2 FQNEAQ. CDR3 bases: TGTGCCAGCAGCTTGCGTTACCAAGAAGAGCAGTTCTTC. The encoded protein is CASSLRYQEEQFF.

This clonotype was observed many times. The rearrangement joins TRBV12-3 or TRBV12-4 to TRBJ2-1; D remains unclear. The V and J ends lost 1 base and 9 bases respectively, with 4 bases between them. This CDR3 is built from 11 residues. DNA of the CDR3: TGTGCCAGCAGTTTAGTTATTGAGCAGTTCTTC. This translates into CASSLVIEQFF.

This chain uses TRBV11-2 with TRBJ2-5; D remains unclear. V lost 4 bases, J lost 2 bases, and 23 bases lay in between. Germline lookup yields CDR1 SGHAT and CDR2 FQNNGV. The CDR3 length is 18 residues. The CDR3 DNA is TGTGCCAGCAGCTCCACATCCTGGGATAGACCGATGCAAGAGACCCAGTACTTC. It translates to CASSSTSWDRPMQETQYF. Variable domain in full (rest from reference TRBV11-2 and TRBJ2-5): EAGVAQSPRYKIIEKRQSVAFWCNPISGHATLYWYQQILGQGPKLLIQFQNNGVVDDSQLPKDRFSAERLKGVDSTLKIQPAKLEDSAVYLCASSSTSWDRPMQETQYFGPGTRLLVL.

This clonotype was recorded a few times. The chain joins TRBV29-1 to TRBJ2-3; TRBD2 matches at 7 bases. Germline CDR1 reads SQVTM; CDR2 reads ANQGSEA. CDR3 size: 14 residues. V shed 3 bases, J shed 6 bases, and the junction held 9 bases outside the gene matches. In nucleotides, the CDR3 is TGCAGCGTTGACAGCGGGATGGGAGGGGATACGCAGTATTTT. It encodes CSVDSGMGGDTQYF.

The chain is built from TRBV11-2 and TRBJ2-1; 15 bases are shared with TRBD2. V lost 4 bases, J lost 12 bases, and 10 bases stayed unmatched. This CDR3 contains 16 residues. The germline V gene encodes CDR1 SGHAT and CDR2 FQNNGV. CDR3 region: CASSSSGTSGRMAQFF. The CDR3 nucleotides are TGTGCCAGCAGCTCATCCGGGACTAGCGGGAGGATGGCGCAGTTCTTC.

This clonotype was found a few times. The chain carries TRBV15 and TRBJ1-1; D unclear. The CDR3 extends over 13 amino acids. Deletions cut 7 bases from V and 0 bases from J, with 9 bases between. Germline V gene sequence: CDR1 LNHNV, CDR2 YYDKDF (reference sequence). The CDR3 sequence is CATTGGMNTEAFF. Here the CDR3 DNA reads TGTGCCACCACAGGTGGAATGAACACTGAAGCTTTCTTT. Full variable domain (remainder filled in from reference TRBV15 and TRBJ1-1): DAMVIQNPRYQVTQFGKPVTLSCSQTLNHNVMYWYQQKSSQAPKLLFHYYDKDFNNEADTPDNFQSRRPNTSFCFLDIRSPGLGDTAMYLCATTGGMNTEAFFGQGTRLTVV.

CDR3 DNA sequence: TGTGCCAGCAGCTTAGAGGCTAGCTTATCCTACAATGAGCAGTTCTTC. Its protein product is CASSLEASLSYNEQFF. V and J are TRBV7-2 and TRBJ2-1; TRBD2 is a possible D gene (5 bases). The CDR3 contains 16 residues. The germline V gene has CDR1 SGHTA and CDR2 FQGNSA. V was shortened by 1 base and J by 1 base, with 11 bases between the two germline ends.